This T cell receptor (beta chain) is drawn from a study of pediatric ulcerative colitis. The study, taken as a whole, reports: Ulcerative colitis patients shared more blood-rectal clones than controls. Rectal repertoires separated controls, mild-moderate and acute severe colitis. This repertoire reflects total lymphocytes rather than subpopulations like regulatory T cells.

Generated by immunoSEQ multiplex PCR, the TCRdb table keeps only in-frame clones and is missing some. The sample holds about 64,000 clones; around 80% are singletons and the top ten take roughly 5.4%. There are 17 residues in the CDR3. Germline V gives CDR1 KGHSH, CDR2 LQKENI. V lost 1 base, J lost 8 bases, and 23 bases lay in between. Blood was drawn at the time of colonoscopy. Worth noting for this clone: Its antigen is undetermined.

The receptor was derived from a boy younger than 18 with moderate ulcerative colitis. The sequenced sample was blood. This chain joins TRBV18 and TRBJ1-2; D not certain. CDR3 amino acids: CASSPQGGRGGFDGYTF. The CDR3 coding sequence is TGTGCCAGCTCACCACAAGGTGGGAGAGGTGGATTTGACGGCTACACCTTC.